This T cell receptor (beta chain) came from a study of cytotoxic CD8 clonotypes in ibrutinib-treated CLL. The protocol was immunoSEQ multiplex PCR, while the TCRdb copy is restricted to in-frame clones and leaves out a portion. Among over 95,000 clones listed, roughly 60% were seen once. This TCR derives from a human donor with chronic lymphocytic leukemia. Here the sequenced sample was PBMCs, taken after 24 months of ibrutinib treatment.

The CDR3 protein is CASSYTGDSNQPQHF. The CDR3 coding sequence is TGTGCCAGCAGTTACACAGGAGATAGCAATCAGCCCCAGCATTTT. This rearrangement joins TRBV6-6 to TRBJ1-5; tentative D call: TRBD1 (5 bases). CDR1 and CDR2 (germline): MNHNY, SVGAGI (reference sequence). The CDR3 covers 15 residues. The V end lost 2 bases, the J end lost 0 bases, and 8 bases lay between the germline ends.